This T cell receptor (beta chain) is from a study of blood T cell repertoires in COVID-19. Sequencing was performed with immunoSEQ multiplex PCR; in TCRdb, only in-frame clones are kept and a portion is missing. The sample lists some 200,000 clones; about 84% were seen once. The origin of this receptor is a middle-aged woman with acute COVID-19. Sequenced input: PBMCs or T cells enriched from blood (not recorded which).

The DNA of the CDR3 is TGTGCCAGCAGGGACAGGGGGCCTAACTATGGCTACACCTTC. It translates to CASRDRGPNYGYTF. The chain joins TRBV28 to TRBJ1-2, with 11 positions matching TRBD1. In germline, CDR1 is MDHEN, CDR2 SYDVKM. The CDR3 covers 14 residues. V lost 6 bases, J lost 0 bases, and 0 bases stayed unmatched.